Below, 5 T cell receptor beta chains from the same sample are listed, as sequenced in a study of glioma-infiltrating T cells after dendritic cell vaccination. Clones were read by immunoSEQ multiplex PCR, and TCRdb kept only the in-frame ones, dropping some. Of roughly 85,000 clones listed, roughly 85% are singletons. The time point is: after dendritic cell vaccination, including at tumor progression/relapse. Source: blood, taken after dendritic cell vaccination. The receptors derive from a human donor with glioblastoma.

The V gene is TRBV5-6, the J gene TRBJ1-2; D ambiguous. The germline V gene encodes CDR1 SGHDT and CDR2 YYEEEE. CDR3 length equals 14 residues. The V gene lost 2 bases and the J gene lost 3 bases, with 11 bases spanning the gap. The DNA of the CDR3 is TGTGCCAGCAGCTTTGGAACAGCTTACTATGGCTACACCTTC. It encodes CASSFGTAYYGYTF.

The chain combines TRBV7-6 with TRBJ2-3; 10 nucleotides align to TRBD2. Germline values: CDR1 SGHVS, CDR2 FNYEAQ. V gave up 5 bases and J gave up 0 bases; unmatched junction bases: 8. This CDR3 comprises 17 residues. Written as DNA, the CDR3 is TGTGCCAGCAGCCGGGGACTAGCGACTGATAGCACAGATACGCAGTATTTT. Translation gives CASSRGLATDSTDTQYF.

The rearrangement joins TRBV6-5 to TRBJ1-1; D remains unclear. CDR1 MNHEY and CDR2 SVGAGI come from the germline V gene. The CDR3 covers 13 residues. With 0 bases removed from V and 10 bases from J, the gap between germline ends came to 12 bases. This chain's CDR3 is CASSYSQSAGAFF. In DNA form, the CDR3 reads TGTGCCAGCAGTTACTCCCAGTCAGCGGGAGCTTTCTTT.

The rearrangement links TRBV5-1 to TRBJ2-7; TRBD1 matches 9 bases. The junction had 9 bases not matched to a gene; V was cut back by 5 bases and J by 6 bases. Germline-derived CDR1 and CDR2 are SGHRS and YFSETQ. The CDR3 is made up of 14 amino acids. CDR3 protein: CASRWTGAVGEQYF. The CDR3, as DNA: TGCGCCAGCAGATGGACAGGGGCGGTTGGCGAGCAGTACTTC.

This clone has just a few counts. The gene calls are TRBV11-2 and TRBJ1-2; tentative D call: TRBD1 (6 bases). V was shortened by 3 bases and J by 2 bases, with 7 bases between the two germline ends. The CDR3 extends over 13 amino acids. CDR1 SGHAT and CDR2 FQNNGV come from the germline V gene. DNA of the CDR3: TGTGCCAGCAGCTTCGGACAGAACTATGGCTACACCTTC. Encoded protein: CASSFGQNYGYTF.